The clone carrying this T cell receptor (beta chain) is deemed medium-sized (0.01 to 0.1%). TCRdb redid the calling of the 5' RACE reads with MiXCR, one entry per CDR3 protein. The sample consists of 8,000 or so distinct CDR3 sequences, 36% of them appearing once. Germline loops: CDR1 MNHNY, CDR2 SVGAGI (reference sequence). With V trimmed by 3 bases and J by 6 bases, 7 bases remained unmatched. The CDR3 spans 15 residues. This chain joins TRBV6-6 and TRBJ2-7; 11 positions match TRBD1. The sequenced sample was tumor-infiltrating memory CD4+ T cells sorted from the breast tumor. The subset was: memory CD4+ T cells, CD4+CD45RO+CD25-. The receptor was isolated from a female donor with breast cancer. In DNA form, the CDR3 reads TGTGCCAGCAGTTATAGAACCGGGACAGGGGGCGAGCAGTACTTC. Translated, it gives CASSYRTGTGGEQYF.